The 3 T cell receptor beta chains reported below all come from one sample, sequenced in a study of blood T cell repertoires in COVID-19. Profiling relied on immunoSEQ multiplex PCR, and the TCRdb table lists in-frame clones only, not all of them. Among fewer than 300,000 clones listed, roughly 85% were seen once. The sample comprised PBMCs or T cells enriched from blood (not recorded which). All receptors derive from a man aged 35 to 55 who had been exposed to COVID-19.

V and J are TRBV7-8 and TRBJ2-2, with 8 bases that match TRBD2. The J segment lost 4 bases and the V segment lost 3 bases, leaving 4 bases of the junction unmatched. CDR3 length equals 15 residues. Germline V CDR1 and CDR2: SGHVS, FQNEAQ. The CDR3 DNA sequence: TGTGCCAGCAGCTTGGCGGGAGGCCTCACCGGGGAGCTGTTTTTT. Protein: CASSLAGGLTGELFF.

In this sample, this clone turned up a few times. The genes are TRBV6-5 and TRBJ1-5, with D tentatively TRBD1 (6 bases). Germline loops: CDR1 MNHEY, CDR2 SVGAGI. The CDR3 totals 14 residues. Trimming removed 8 bases from V and 7 bases from J, with 18 bases in between. CDR3 loop: CASHNRETRQPQHF. CDR3 DNA sequence: TGTGCCAGCCACAACAGGGAAACGCGCCAGCCCCAGCATTTT.

This clone was counted a few times. This rearrangement joins TRBV6-4 to TRBJ2-3, with TRBD2 as a possible D gene (6 bases). This CDR3 comprises 13 residues. Trimming shortened V by 5 bases and J by 0 bases, and 6 bases separated the two germline ends. Germline V gene lookup returns CDR1 MRHNA and CDR2 SNTAGT. Here the CDR3 reads CASSSGSTDTQYF. The CDR3 coding sequence is TGTGCCAGCAGTAGCGGGAGCACAGATACGCAGTATTTT.